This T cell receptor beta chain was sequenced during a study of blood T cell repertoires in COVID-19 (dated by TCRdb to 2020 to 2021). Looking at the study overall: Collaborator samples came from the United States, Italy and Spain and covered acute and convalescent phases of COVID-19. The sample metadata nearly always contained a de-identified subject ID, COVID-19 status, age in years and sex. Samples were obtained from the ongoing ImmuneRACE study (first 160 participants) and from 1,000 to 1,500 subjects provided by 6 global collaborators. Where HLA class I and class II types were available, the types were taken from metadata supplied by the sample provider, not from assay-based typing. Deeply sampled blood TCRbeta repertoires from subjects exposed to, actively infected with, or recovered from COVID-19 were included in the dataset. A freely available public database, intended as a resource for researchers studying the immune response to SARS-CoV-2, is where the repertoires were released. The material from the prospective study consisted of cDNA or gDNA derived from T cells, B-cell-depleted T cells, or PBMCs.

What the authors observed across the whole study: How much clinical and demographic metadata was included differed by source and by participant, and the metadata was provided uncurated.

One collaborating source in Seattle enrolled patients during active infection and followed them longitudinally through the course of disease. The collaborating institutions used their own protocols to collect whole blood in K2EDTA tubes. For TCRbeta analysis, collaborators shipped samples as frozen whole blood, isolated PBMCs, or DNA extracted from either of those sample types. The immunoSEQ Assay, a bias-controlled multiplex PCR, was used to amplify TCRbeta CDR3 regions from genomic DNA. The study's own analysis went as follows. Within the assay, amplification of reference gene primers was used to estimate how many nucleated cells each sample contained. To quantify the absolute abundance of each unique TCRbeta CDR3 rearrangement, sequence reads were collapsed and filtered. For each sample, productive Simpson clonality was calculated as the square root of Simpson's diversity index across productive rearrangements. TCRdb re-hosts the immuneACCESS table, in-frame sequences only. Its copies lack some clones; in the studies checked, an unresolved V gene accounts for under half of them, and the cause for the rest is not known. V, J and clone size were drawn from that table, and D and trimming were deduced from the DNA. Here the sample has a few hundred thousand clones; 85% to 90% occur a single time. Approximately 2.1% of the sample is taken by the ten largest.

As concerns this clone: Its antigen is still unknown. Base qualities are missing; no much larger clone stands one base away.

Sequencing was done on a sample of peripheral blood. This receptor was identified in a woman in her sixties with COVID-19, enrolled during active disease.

The CDR3 sequence is CATSEGDQPQHF. The nucleotide sequence is TGTGCCACCAGTGAAGGAGATCAGCCCCAGCATTTT. The sequence joins TRBV24-1 to TRBJ1-5; the D gene remains uncertain. V is reduced by 4 bases and J by 5 bases, leaving a spacing of 5 bases between them. The CDR3 sequence holds 12 residues, the cysteine and phenylalanine included. The entry retains the CDR3 DNA only, 36 bases that are in frame from base 1. The germline V gene gives CDR1 as KGHDR and CDR2 as SFDVKD.